These 23 T cell receptor beta chains came from one sample sequenced in a study of blood T cell repertoires in COVID-19. Data came from immunoSEQ multiplex PCR; TCRdb stores just in-frame clones and leaves some out. The table lists some 250,000 clones, around 84% of them singletons. The sequenced sample consisted of peripheral blood. All receptors come from a man in his 60s with acute or convalescent COVID-19.

This chain connects TRBV2 to TRBJ1-2; perhaps TRBD1 as D (5 bases). This CDR3 is built from 13 residues. Looked up from germline, CDR1 is SNHLY and CDR2 is FYNNEI. Trimming shortened V by 11 bases and J by 0 bases, and 13 bases separated the two germline ends. In DNA form, the CDR3 reads TGTGCCGCGAACAGGCCCTCTAACTATGGCTACACCTTC. This codes for CAANRPSNYGYTF.

The V gene is TRBV21-1, the J gene TRBJ2-1; TRBD1 is the table's D call and was not checked against the DNA. TRBV21-1 is given as a pseudogene. The CDR3 contains 15 residues. CDR3 sequence: CASSKGGTGVDEQFF. The CDR3 DNA reads TGTGCCAGCAGCAAAGGGGGGACAGGGGTCGATGAGCAGTTCTTC.

The CDR3 DNA sequence: TGTGCCAGCAGCTCCACAGGGGGCGCTGGGGCCAACGTCCTGACTTTC. Its protein is CASSSTGGAGANVLTF. V and J are TRBV7-2 and TRBJ2-6, with TRBD1 matching 9 bases. Per the germline V gene, CDR1 is SGHTA and CDR2 is FQGNSA. The CDR3 extends over 16 amino acids. The V segment lost 4 bases and the J segment 2 bases; nucleotides outside the gene matches: 3.

This clone was counted once. The chain uses TRBV5-6 and TRBJ2-5; D perhaps matches TRBD2 (5 bases). Germline loops: CDR1 SGHDT, CDR2 YYEEEE. V was pared by 7 bases and J by 1 base, with 11 bases between. This CDR3 spans 13 amino acids. As DNA, the CDR3 is TGTGCCAGCCGAGGGCGGTCCCAAGAGACCCAGTACTTC. Amino acids: CASRGRSQETQYF.

The chain's CDR3 is CASSIEASGGLTDTQYF. Written as DNA, the CDR3 is TGTGCCAGTAGTATAGAGGCTAGCGGGGGGCTCACAGATACGCAGTATTTT. V usage is TRBV19 and J usage is TRBJ2-3; 11 nucleotides match TRBD2. J gave up 2 bases and V 0 bases, and 4 bases lay outside the gene matches. This CDR3 is 17 amino acids long. Germline-derived CDR1 and CDR2 are LNHDA and SQIVND (reference sequence).

Of note for this clone: In the same sample, other DNA sequences code for this CDR3. The J gene is TRBJ2-5, the V gene TRBV9, with 8 positions matching TRBD2. Germline values: CDR1 SGDLS, CDR2 YYNGEE. The CDR3 has 14 residues. Trimming took 0 bases from V and 5 from J; bases not matched to a gene: 3. The CDR3 sequence is CASSVGSGGETQYF. In DNA, the CDR3 is TGTGCCAGCAGCGTAGGCTCGGGGGGGGAGACCCAGTACTTC.

The rearrangement joins TRBV19 to TRBJ2-1; 10 bases are shared with TRBD2. The CDR3 spans 18 residues. The trim removed 5 bases at V and 4 bases at J, leaving 14 bases unmatched. Germline V lookup: CDR1 LNHDA, CDR2 SQIVND (reference sequence). The CDR3 DNA sequence: TGTGCCAGTAGTCTCCGGAACTACGGGACTAGCGCTTACAATGAGCAGTTCTTC. Translating gives CASSLRNYGTSAYNEQFF.

To note about this clone: This sample also contains other DNA sequences that code for the same CDR3. The chain employs TRBV5-1 and TRBJ2-7, with 9 bases lining up with TRBD1. The germline gives CDR1 SGHRS, CDR2 YFSETQ. J gave up 2 bases and V 5 bases, and 8 bases lay outside the gene matches. The CDR3 runs 15 residues. The DNA of the CDR3 is TGCGCCAGCAGTCTCGGGGGGACAGGGACCTACGAGCAGTACTTC. Residues: CASSLGGTGTYEQYF.

The chain combines TRBV7-8 with TRBJ2-7, with TRBD2 matching over 10 bases. Trimming took 5 bases from V and 0 from J; bases not matched to a gene: 10. Per germline, CDR1 SGHVS and CDR2 FQNEAQ. The CDR3 has 17 amino acids. The CDR3 region has the DNA TGTGCCAGCAGCCCAACTCACGGGACTAGCGCCTCCTACGAGCAGTACTTC. This codes for CASSPTHGTSASYEQYF.

J is TRBJ1-2 and V is TRBV28, with D possibly matching TRBD1 (5 bases). With 4 bases removed from V and 8 bases from J, the gap between germline ends came to 11 bases. Germline loops: CDR1 MDHEN, CDR2 SYDVKM. The CDR3 sequence is 12 residues long. The CDR3 sequence is CASSWGERGYTF. The CDR3 region has the DNA TGTGCCAGCAGTTGGGGGGAAAGAGGCTACACCTTC.

V gene TRBV19 combines with J gene TRBJ1-1, with D perhaps TRBD1 (6 bases). The V gene's germline CDR1 is LNHDA and CDR2 SQIVND (reference sequence). The ends were cut back, 5 bases at V and 1 base at J, with 20 bases in the middle. CDR3 length: 17 residues. The CDR3 sequence: CASSRWAGGGWNTEAFF. DNA for the CDR3: TGTGCCAGTAGTCGATGGGCGGGGGGCGGCTGGAACACTGAAGCTTTCTTT.

CDR3 in DNA: TGCGCCAGCAGCGTGGCTAGCGGGATCTACAATGAGCAGTTCTTC. Translating it yields CASSVASGIYNEQFF. The chain recombines TRBV4-3 with TRBJ2-1, with 9 positions matching TRBD2. Germline lookup yields CDR1 LGHNA and CDR2 YSLEER. The CDR3 consists of 15 residues. The junction had 5 bases not matched to a gene; V was cut back by 5 bases and J by 3 bases.

The chain couples TRBV6-6 to TRBJ1-2; the match to TRBD1 covers 10 bases. Per the germline V gene, CDR1 is MNHNY and CDR2 is SVGAGI (reference sequence). J was trimmed by 8 bases and V by 6 bases; bases with no gene match: 6. CDR3 length equals 13 residues. DNA for the CDR3: TGTGCCAGCAGGCCCGGGACAGGGGAAGGCTACACCTTC. This encodes CASRPGTGEGYTF.

The rearrangement uses TRBV20-1 and TRBJ1-1, with no clear D. The germline V gene has CDR1 DFQATT and CDR2 SNEGSKA (reference sequence). Between the trimmed V and J ends, which lost 3 bases and 1 base, there was a span of 15 bases. CDR3 length: 15 residues. CDR3: CSASLEAAGNTEAFF. The DNA for the CDR3 is TGCAGTGCTAGTTTGGAGGCGGCAGGGAACACTGAAGCTTTCTTT.

This clone occurred a few times. The J gene is TRBJ2-2, the V gene TRBV6-4, with TRBD1 identical over 8 bases. With 6 bases clipped from V and 6 bases from J, the junction kept 9 bases outside the gene matches. The CDR3 is 15 residues long. Germline CDR1 and CDR2: MRHNA and SNTAGT. CDR3 DNA: TGTGCCAGCAGCCCGGGCGAGACAGGGGCCGGGGAGCTGTTTTTT. It yields the protein CASSPGETGAGELFF.

The V gene is TRBV10-3, the J gene TRBJ2-1; 9 nucleotides line up with TRBD2. CDR3 length: 14 residues. Unmatched junction bases numbered 2, after V lost 1 base and J lost 7 bases. Germline CDR1 is ENHRY and CDR2 is SYGVKD. The CDR3 sequence is CAISELLAGNEQFF. The CDR3 region has the DNA TGTGCCATCAGTGAGTTACTAGCGGGTAATGAGCAGTTCTTC.

V gene TRBV10-2 combines with J gene TRBJ2-5; D gene unclear. Germline assignment: CDR1 WSHSY and CDR2 SAAADI. Between the trimmed V and J ends, which lost 6 bases and 2 bases, there was a span of 10 bases. The CDR3 loop spans 13 amino acids. The CDR3 loop is CASRVSAQETQYF. For the CDR3, the DNA is TGCGCCAGCAGGGTCAGTGCTCAAGAGACCCAGTACTTC.

This chain links TRBV7-9 with TRBJ2-3, with D tentatively TRBD2 (5 bases). Trimming cost V 3 bases and J 3 bases, with 7 bases left between them. The length of the CDR3 is 13 residues. The germline V gene has CDR1 SEHNR and CDR2 FQNEAQ (reference sequence). The CDR3 region has the DNA TGTGCCAGCAGCTTGGGAGCGACAGATACGCAGTATTTT. Its translation is CASSLGATDTQYF.

This clone was detected only once. V usage is TRBV19 and J usage is TRBJ2-5; weak D call: TRBD1 (6 bases). V shed 5 bases and J shed 5 bases, with 12 bases lying between them. The CDR3 loop spans 13 amino acids. Per germline, CDR1 LNHDA and CDR2 SQIVND (reference sequence). CDR3 region: CASSVTGWETQYF. The CDR3 DNA is TGTGCCAGTAGTGTGACAGGATGGGAGACCCAGTACTTC.

The J gene is TRBJ1-1, the V gene TRBV5-8; D uncertain. Germline V gene lookup returns CDR1 SGHTS and CDR2 YDEGEE. This CDR3 has 15 residues. The ends were cut back, 0 bases at V and 5 bases at J, with 14 bases in the middle. In nucleotides, the CDR3 is TGTGCCAGCAGCTTGGCCGCTGGCAGGAAGACTGAAGCTTTCTTT. Residues: CASSLAAGRKTEAFF.

This clone was counted many times. The V gene is TRBV19, the J gene TRBJ2-2, with D perhaps TRBD1 (6 bases). The germline V gene encodes CDR1 LNHDA and CDR2 SQIVND (reference sequence). The CDR3 spans 12 residues. V was trimmed by 9 bases and J by 4 bases, leaving 9 bases between them. CDR3 in DNA: TGTGCCAGCCGACAGGTCACCGGGGAGCTGTTTTTT. Its protein is CASRQVTGELFF.

The rearrangement uses TRBV28 and TRBJ2-7; possibly TRBD2 for D (6 bases). The germline V and J ends were trimmed by 3 bases and 3 bases, with 12 bases remaining between them. This CDR3 has 14 amino acids. Germline CDR1 is MDHEN and CDR2 is SYDVKM. The CDR3 DNA reads as TGTGCCAGCAGTTTGGATATGCGGGACTACGAGCAGTACTTC. Amino acid sequence: CASSLDMRDYEQYF.

The V gene is TRBV6-1, the J gene TRBJ2-1; 9 bases are shared with TRBD1. V was pared by 5 bases and J by 8 bases, with 10 bases of the junction left unmatched. CDR3 length: 15 amino acids. Per the germline V gene, CDR1 is MNHNS and CDR2 is SASEGT. The CDR3 region is CASSNPGTGSDEQFF. For the CDR3, the DNA is TGTGCCAGCAGTAACCCCGGGACAGGGTCCGATGAGCAGTTCTTC.